These 15 T cell receptor beta chains originate from one sample sequenced in a study of T cell responses to AZD1222 COVID-19 vaccine. Generated by immunoSEQ multiplex PCR, the TCRdb table keeps only in-frame clones and is missing some. Among roughly 100,000 clones listed, more than 70% were seen once. Material: peripheral blood, obtained on day 0 of AZD1222 vaccination. Every receptor here comes from an adult in good health.

The CDR3 bases are TGTGCCAGCAGCGCCGGACTCTCCTCCTACAATGAGCAGTTCTTC. Translated: CASSAGLSSYNEQFF. The V call is TRBV9, the J call TRBJ2-1; weak D call: TRBD2 (5 bases). Germline CDR1 SGDLS, CDR2 YYNGEE. Trimming shortened V by 3 bases and J by 0 bases, and 10 bases separated the two germline ends. The CDR3 is 15 residues long. The variable domain in full, completed from reference TRBV9 and TRBJ2-1, reads DSGVTQTPKHLITATGQRVTLRCSPRSGDLSVYWYQQSLDQGLQFLIQYYNGEERAKGNILERFSAQQFPDLHSELNLSSLELGDSALYFCASSAGLSSYNEQFFGPGTRLTVL.

The CDR3 protein is CSVVVPGEDYEQYF. CDR3 DNA: TGCAGCGTTGTAGTACCCGGGGAAGATTACGAGCAGTACTTC. The chain is built from TRBV29-1 and TRBJ2-7, with D tentatively TRBD2 (5 bases). Germline assignment: CDR1 SQVTM and CDR2 ANQGSEA. The CDR3 totals 14 residues. V lost 4 bases and J 4 bases, leaving 17 bases between the germline ends.

V is TRBV14 and J is TRBJ2-1; no definite D call. The CDR3 has 16 residues. Trimming shortened V by 3 bases and J by 0 bases, and 12 bases separated the two germline ends. The V gene's germline CDR1 is SGHDN and CDR2 FVKESK. The CDR3: CASSQFQKSSYNEQFF. Written as DNA, the CDR3 is TGTGCCAGCAGCCAGTTCCAGAAGAGCTCCTACAATGAGCAGTTCTTC.

V and J are TRBV7-2 and TRBJ2-2, with D hard to call. The CDR3 runs to 14 residues. Germline CDR1 reads SGHTA; CDR2 reads FQGNSA. Trimming removed 7 bases at V and 4 bases at J, with 13 bases between. The CDR3 loop reads CASTGFGGTGELFF. CDR3 bases: TGTGCCAGCACAGGATTTGGTGGCACCGGGGAGCTGTTTTTT.

This sequence joins TRBV6-2 or TRBV6-3 and TRBJ2-2, with D possibly matching TRBD1 (5 bases). Trimming shortened V by 4 bases and J by 6 bases, and 9 bases separated the two germline ends. Germline assignment: CDR1 MNHEY and CDR2 SVGEGT. This CDR3 is built from 13 residues. CDR3 bases: TGTGCCAGCAGTTCCCAGGGTGCCGGGGAGCTGTTTTTT. It yields the protein CASSSQGAGELFF.

This clone was seen a few times. The rearrangement uses TRBV2 and TRBJ1-5; D unresolved. V lost 3 bases and J lost 2, with 8 bases in between. This CDR3 is 14 amino acids long. Germline values: CDR1 SNHLY, CDR2 FYNNEI. CDR3 residues: CASSEIQGNQPQHF. As DNA, the CDR3 is TGTGCCAGCAGTGAGATTCAGGGCAATCAGCCCCAGCATTTT. Combining the CDR3 with reference TRBV2 and TRBJ1-5 gives the whole variable domain EPEVTQTPSHQVTQMGQEVILRCVPISNHLYFYWYRQILGQKVEFLVSFYNNEISEKSEIFDDQFSVERPDGSNFTLKIRSTKLEDSAMYFCASSEIQGNQPQHFGDGTRLSIL.

DNA for the CDR3: TGTGCCACCAGTAGGGGGCAGGACACCGGGGAGCTGTTTTTT. Residues: CATSRGQDTGELFF. The gene calls are TRBV24-1 and TRBJ2-2; 7 bases fit TRBD1. Trimming at V came to 6 bases and at J to 3 bases, leaving 3 bases not matched to a gene. The germline V gene encodes CDR1 KGHDR and CDR2 SFDVKD. The CDR3 runs to 14 residues.

V usage is TRBV15 and J usage is TRBJ2-5; TRBD1 agrees at 7 bases. The CDR3 contains 14 residues. CDR1 LNHNV and CDR2 YYDKDF come from the germline V gene (reference sequence). V was pared by 2 bases and J by 5 bases, with 5 bases of the junction left unmatched. In nucleotides, the CDR3 is TGTGCCACCAGCAGAAACAGGGGAAAGGAGACCCAGTACTTC. Encoded protein: CATSRNRGKETQYF.

The rearrangement joins TRBV11-3 to TRBJ2-1; the D gene is possibly TRBD1 (6 bases). Trimming cost V 5 bases and J 9 bases, with 14 bases left between them. This CDR3 region has 13 residues. Per germline, CDR1 SGHNT and CDR2 YENEEA. As DNA, the CDR3 is TGTGCCAGCAGCACCAGGGGTCAGGGTGAGCAGTTCTTC. Its protein product is CASSTRGQGEQFF.

The genes are TRBV24-1 and TRBJ2-3; no clear D gene. The germline gives CDR1 KGHDR, CDR2 SFDVKD. V was clipped by 5 bases and J by 3 bases, with 11 bases between them. The CDR3 runs to 14 residues. CDR3 amino acids: CATSASMVTDTQYF. In nucleotides, the CDR3 is TGTGCCACCAGTGCGTCTATGGTAACAGATACGCAGTATTTT.

The chain combines TRBV7-8 with TRBJ2-3; 7 bases map to TRBD2. Losses at the gene ends were 4 bases for V and 4 bases for J; bases not matched to a gene: 11. The CDR3 contains 16 residues. Per germline, CDR1 SGHVS and CDR2 FQNEAQ. The CDR3 reads CASSSPWGREADTQYF. In DNA, the CDR3 is TGTGCCAGCAGCTCCCCATGGGGGAGGGAAGCAGATACGCAGTATTTT.

The chain carries TRBV5-4 and TRBJ1-1; D is unresolved. This CDR3 is 13 amino acids long. The V end was cut by 4 bases, the J end by 1 base, with 8 bases between. The V gene's germline CDR1 is SGHNT and CDR2 YYREEE (reference sequence). As DNA, the CDR3 is TGTGCCAGCAGCACCGGCCCGAACACTGAAGCTTTCTTT. This translates into CASSTGPNTEAFF.

The chain links TRBV28 to TRBJ1-5; 8 nucleotides line up with TRBD1. Germline-derived CDR1 and CDR2 are MDHEN and SYDVKM. The CDR3 extends over 14 amino acids. The trim removed 6 bases at V and 6 bases at J, leaving 7 bases unmatched. CDR3 nucleotides: TGTGCCAGCAGACGGACAGGGTACGGTCAGCCCCAGCATTTT. It codes for CASRRTGYGQPQHF.

J is TRBJ1-2 and V is TRBV5-8, with 9 bases matching TRBD1. The V gene end was trimmed by 0 bases and the J gene end by 6 bases; junction bases not matched to a gene: 6. This CDR3 has 15 residues. Germline V gene data show CDR1 as SGHTS and CDR2 as YDEGEE. The CDR3 region has the DNA TGTGCCAGCAGCTTGGTGTGGGACAGGGACGATGGCTACACCTTC. It is translated as CASSLVWDRDDGYTF.

The rearrangement links TRBV7-8 to TRBJ2-3; possibly TRBD1 or TRBD2 for D (6 bases each). In germline, CDR1 is SGHVS, CDR2 FQNEAQ. The CDR3 sequence is 16 residues long. V gave up 1 base and J gave up 1 base, with 12 bases separating them. CDR3 amino acids: CASSLVGGVGTDTQYF. The CDR3 nucleotides read TGTGCCAGCAGCTTAGTGGGGGGCGTCGGCACAGATACGCAGTATTTT.